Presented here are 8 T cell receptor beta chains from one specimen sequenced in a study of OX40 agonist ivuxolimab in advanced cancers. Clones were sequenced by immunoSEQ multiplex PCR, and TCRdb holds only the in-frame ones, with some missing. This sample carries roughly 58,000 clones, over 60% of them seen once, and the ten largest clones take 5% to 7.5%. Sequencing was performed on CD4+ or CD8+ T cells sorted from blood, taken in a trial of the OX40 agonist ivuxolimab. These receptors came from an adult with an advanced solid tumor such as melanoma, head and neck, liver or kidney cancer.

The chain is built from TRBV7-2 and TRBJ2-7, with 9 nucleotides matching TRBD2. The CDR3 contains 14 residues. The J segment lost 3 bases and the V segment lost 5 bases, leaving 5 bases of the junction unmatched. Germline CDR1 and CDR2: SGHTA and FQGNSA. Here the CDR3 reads CASSPGTSSYEQYF. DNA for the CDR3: TGTGCCAGCAGCCCGGGGACTAGCAGCTACGAGCAGTACTTC.

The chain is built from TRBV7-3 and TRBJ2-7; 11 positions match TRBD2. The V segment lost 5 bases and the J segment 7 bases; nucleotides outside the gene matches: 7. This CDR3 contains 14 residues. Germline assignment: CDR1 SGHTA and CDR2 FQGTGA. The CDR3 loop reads CASSALAGGGEQYF. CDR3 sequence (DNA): TGTGCCAGCAGCGCCCTAGCGGGAGGTGGGGAGCAGTACTTC.

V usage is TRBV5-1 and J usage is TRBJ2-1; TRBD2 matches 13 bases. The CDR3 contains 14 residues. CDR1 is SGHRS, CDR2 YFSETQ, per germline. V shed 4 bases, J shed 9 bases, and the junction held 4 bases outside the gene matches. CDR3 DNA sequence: TGCGCCAGCAGCCCGGGACTAGCGGGAAGTGAGCAGTTCTTC. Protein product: CASSPGLAGSEQFF.

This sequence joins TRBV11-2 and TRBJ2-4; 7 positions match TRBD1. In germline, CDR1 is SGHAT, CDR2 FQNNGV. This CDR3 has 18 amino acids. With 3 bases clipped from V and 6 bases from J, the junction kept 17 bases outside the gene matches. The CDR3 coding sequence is TGTGCCAGCAGCTTCCGAGTCACAGGGGCCGTCTTAGGAAACATTCAGTACTTC. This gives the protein CASSFRVTGAVLGNIQYF.

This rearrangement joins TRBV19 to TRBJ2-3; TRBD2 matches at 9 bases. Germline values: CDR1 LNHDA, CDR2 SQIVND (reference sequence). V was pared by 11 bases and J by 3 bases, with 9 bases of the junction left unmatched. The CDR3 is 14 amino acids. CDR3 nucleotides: TGTGCCGTGCGAGCGGGAGGTAGGACAGATACGCAGTATTTT. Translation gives CAVRAGGRTDTQYF.

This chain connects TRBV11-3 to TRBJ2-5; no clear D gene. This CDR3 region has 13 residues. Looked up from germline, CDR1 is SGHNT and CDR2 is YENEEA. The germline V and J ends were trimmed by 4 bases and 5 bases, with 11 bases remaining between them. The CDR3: CASSSGIEETQYF. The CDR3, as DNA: TGTGCCAGCAGCTCCGGCATAGAGGAGACCCAGTACTTC.

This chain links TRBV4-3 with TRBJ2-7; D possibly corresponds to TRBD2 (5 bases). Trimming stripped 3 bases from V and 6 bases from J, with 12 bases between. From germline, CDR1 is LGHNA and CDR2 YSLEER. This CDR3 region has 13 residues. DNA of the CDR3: TGCGCCAGCAGCCACTTGGGTGGGAGCGAGCAGTACTTC. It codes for CASSHLGGSEQYF.

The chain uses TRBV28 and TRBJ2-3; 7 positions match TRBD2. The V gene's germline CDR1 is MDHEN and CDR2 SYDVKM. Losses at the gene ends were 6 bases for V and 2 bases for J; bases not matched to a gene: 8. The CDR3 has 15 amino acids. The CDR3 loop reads CASSHQSGTTDTQYF. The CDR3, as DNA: TGTGCCAGCAGCCATCAGAGCGGGACCACAGATACGCAGTATTTT.